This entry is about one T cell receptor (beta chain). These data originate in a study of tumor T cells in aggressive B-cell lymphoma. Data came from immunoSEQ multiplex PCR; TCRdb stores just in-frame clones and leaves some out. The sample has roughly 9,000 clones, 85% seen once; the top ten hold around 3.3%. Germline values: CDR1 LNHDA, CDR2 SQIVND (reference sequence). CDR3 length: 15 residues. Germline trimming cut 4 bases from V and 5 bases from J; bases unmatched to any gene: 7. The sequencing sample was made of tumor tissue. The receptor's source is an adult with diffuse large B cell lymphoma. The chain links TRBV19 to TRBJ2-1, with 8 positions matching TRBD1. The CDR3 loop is CASSRPGQVNNEQFF. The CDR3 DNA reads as TGTGCCAGTAGTAGACCGGGACAGGTAAACAATGAGCAGTTCTTC.